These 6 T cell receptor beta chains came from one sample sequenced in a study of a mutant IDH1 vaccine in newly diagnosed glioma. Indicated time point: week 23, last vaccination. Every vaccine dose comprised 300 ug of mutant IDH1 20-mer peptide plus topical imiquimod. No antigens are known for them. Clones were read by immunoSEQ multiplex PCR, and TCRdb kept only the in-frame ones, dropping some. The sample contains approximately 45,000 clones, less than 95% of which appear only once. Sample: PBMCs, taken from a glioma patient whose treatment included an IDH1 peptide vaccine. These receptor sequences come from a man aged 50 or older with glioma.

CDR3: CASSRQGKYEQYF. The DNA of the CDR3 is TGTGCCAGCAGCCGACAGGGGAAGTACGAGCAGTACTTC. The chain links TRBV7-9 to TRBJ2-7; 8 nucleotides align to TRBD1. This CDR3 region has 13 residues. Germline trimming cut 5 bases from V and 4 bases from J; bases unmatched to any gene: 4. Looked up from germline, CDR1 is SEHNR and CDR2 is FQNEAQ (reference sequence).

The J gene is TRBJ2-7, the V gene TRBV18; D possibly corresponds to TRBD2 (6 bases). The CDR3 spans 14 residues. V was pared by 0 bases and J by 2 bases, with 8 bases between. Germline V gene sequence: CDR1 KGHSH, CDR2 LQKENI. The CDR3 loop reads CASSPPGRTYEQYF. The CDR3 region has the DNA TGTGCCAGCTCACCACCAGGGAGGACCTACGAGCAGTACTTC.

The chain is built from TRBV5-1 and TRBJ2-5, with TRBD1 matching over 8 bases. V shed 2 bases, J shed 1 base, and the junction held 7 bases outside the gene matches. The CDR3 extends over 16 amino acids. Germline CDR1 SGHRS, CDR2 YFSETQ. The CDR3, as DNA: TGCGCCAGCAGCTTTTCTCCAGGGGGCTCCCAAGAGACCCAGTACTTC. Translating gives CASSFSPGGSQETQYF.

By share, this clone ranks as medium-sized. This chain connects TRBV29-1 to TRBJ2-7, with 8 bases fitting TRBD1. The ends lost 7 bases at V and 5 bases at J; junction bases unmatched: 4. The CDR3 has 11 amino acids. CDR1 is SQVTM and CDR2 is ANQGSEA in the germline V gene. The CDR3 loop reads CSGRQGNEQYF. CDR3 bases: TGCAGCGGACGACAGGGGAACGAGCAGTACTTC.

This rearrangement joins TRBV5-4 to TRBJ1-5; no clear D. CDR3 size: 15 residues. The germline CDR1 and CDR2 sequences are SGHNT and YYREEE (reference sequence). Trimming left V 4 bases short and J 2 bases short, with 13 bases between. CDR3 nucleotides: TGTGCCAGCAGCCTAAACACAGAACGCAATCAGCCCCAGCATTTT. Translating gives CASSLNTERNQPQHF.

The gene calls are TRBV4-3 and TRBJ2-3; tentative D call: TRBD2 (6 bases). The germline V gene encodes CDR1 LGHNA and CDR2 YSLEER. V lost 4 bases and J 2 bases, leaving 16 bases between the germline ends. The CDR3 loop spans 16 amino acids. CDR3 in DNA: TGCGCCAGCAGCCCTCAGGCTAGCGTAGACACAGATACGCAGTATTTT. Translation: CASSPQASVDTDTQYF.